This passage covers 7 T cell receptor beta chains from one sample sequenced in a study of cytomegalovirus exposure and HLA in healthy donors. This PCR relied on a set of 60 Vbeta primers and 13 Jbeta primers. Repertoires were generated with immunoSEQ multiplex PCR, while TCRdb's copy carries only in-frame clones and drops some. Of approximately 180,000 clones in the sample, approximately 78% were seen once. Sequencing was performed on PBMCs. These receptors all stem from a woman aged 18-29 years in good health and CMV-seronegative.

The V call is TRBV5-8, the J call TRBJ2-3; D is perhaps TRBD1 (6 bases). This CDR3 is 16 amino acids long. V was pared by 4 bases and J by 2 bases, with 17 bases between. Germline loops: CDR1 SGHTS, CDR2 YDEGEE. The CDR3 nucleotides read TGTGCCAGCAGCCCCTGGCACAGGGCCAACACAGATACGCAGTATTTT. Amino acid sequence: CASSPWHRANTDTQYF.

The chain combines TRBV6-5 with TRBJ1-1, with D possibly TRBD1 on 5 matching bases. The CDR3 runs 12 residues. V dropped 6 bases and J dropped 10 bases, with 15 bases sitting between them. Germline V lookup: CDR1 MNHEY, CDR2 SVGAGI. CDR3 loop: CASSPIRRVAFF. CDR3 nucleotide sequence: TGTGCCAGCAGCCCCATTCGCAGGGTAGCTTTCTTT.

In DNA, the CDR3 is TGTGCCAGCAGCGCCGGGACTAGCTACAATGAGCAGTTCTTC. Translating it yields CASSAGTSYNEQFF. This chain links TRBV9 with TRBJ2-1; TRBD2 matches 8 bases. CDR3 length: 14 residues. With 3 bases clipped from V and 3 bases from J, the junction kept 2 bases outside the gene matches. Germline V CDR1 and CDR2: SGDLS, YYNGEE.

V usage is TRBV5-1 and J usage is TRBJ2-5; 8 nucleotides align to TRBD2. The CDR3 runs to 15 residues. CDR1 is SGHRS and CDR2 is YFSETQ in the germline V gene. The trim removed 6 bases at V and 2 bases at J, leaving 9 bases unmatched. CDR3: CASTSAASGQETQYF. The CDR3 DNA is TGCGCCAGCACTTCGGCAGCTAGCGGGCAAGAGACCCAGTACTTC. Variable domain in full (rest from reference TRBV5-1 and TRBJ2-5): KAGVTQTPRYLIKTRGQQVTLSCSPISGHRSVSWYQQTPGQGLQFLFEYFSETQRNKGNFPGRFSGRQFSNSRSEMNVSTLELGDSALYLCASTSAASGQETQYFGPGTRLLVL.

The chain employs TRBV6-5 and TRBJ2-1, with D maybe TRBD2 (6 bases). Between the trimmed V and J ends, which lost 9 bases and 5 bases, there was a span of 11 bases. CDR3 size: 12 residues. CDR1 is MNHEY and CDR2 is SVGAGI in the germline V gene. Here the CDR3 reads CASSGADNEQFF. CDR3 DNA sequence: TGTGCCAGTTCGGGAGCGGACAATGAGCAGTTCTTC.

As regards this clone: The sample carries other DNA sequences with the same CDR3. J is TRBJ2-7 and V is TRBV28, with 7 bases fitting TRBD2. Looked up from germline, CDR1 is MDHEN and CDR2 is SYDVKM. Trimming removed 0 bases from V and 7 bases from J; junction bases left unmatched: 6. CDR3 length: 14 amino acids. The CDR3 sequence is CASSLWAGAGEQYF. The CDR3 DNA reads as TGTGCCAGCAGTTTATGGGCGGGAGCGGGGGAGCAGTACTTC.

J is TRBJ2-1 and V is TRBV27; D perhaps matches TRBD2 (6 bases). The length of the CDR3 is 16 residues. CDR1 is MNHEY, CDR2 SMNVEV, per germline (reference sequence). V lost 5 bases to trimming and J lost 6 bases, with 20 bases between them. In nucleotides, the CDR3 is TGTGCCAGCAGTCTGGGTGGGGACTCCTATTTCAATGAGCAGTTCTTC. This translates into CASSLGGDSYFNEQFF.